This TCR beta chain was retrieved from a study of persistence of HIV-infected CD4 T cells. Overall study results and limits: Compared with CD3/CD28-stimulated cells, CMV- and Gag-responding cells showed lower TCRbeta richness.

Anti-CD3/anti-CD28 beads served as a nonspecific positive control stimulus. Sorting of responding CD4+ T cells relied on upregulated CD40 ligand together with CD69. This CDR3 comprises 15 residues. Trimming removed 3 bases from V and 7 bases from J; junction bases left unmatched: 8. CDR1 is SGHKS and CDR2 is YYEKEE in the germline V gene (reference sequence). Note on this clone: What it binds is unknown.

Sequencing used immunoSEQ version 4 in survey mode. Generated by immunoSEQ multiplex PCR, the TCRdb table keeps only in-frame clones and is missing some. This sample has fewer than 45,000 clones, with 88% found just once. This chain uses TRBV5-5 with TRBJ1-4; 8 positions agree with TRBD1. This specimen consisted of CD4+ T cells sorted from PBMCs after roughly 18-hour stimulation, obtained from a patient who received antiretroviral therapy. The TCR sequence derives from an adult woman with HIV who was CMV-seropositive. CDR3 in DNA: TGTGCCAGCAGCTCGGCCGGGACAGGAATTGAAAAACTGTTTTTT. Amino acid sequence: CASSSAGTGIEKLFF.